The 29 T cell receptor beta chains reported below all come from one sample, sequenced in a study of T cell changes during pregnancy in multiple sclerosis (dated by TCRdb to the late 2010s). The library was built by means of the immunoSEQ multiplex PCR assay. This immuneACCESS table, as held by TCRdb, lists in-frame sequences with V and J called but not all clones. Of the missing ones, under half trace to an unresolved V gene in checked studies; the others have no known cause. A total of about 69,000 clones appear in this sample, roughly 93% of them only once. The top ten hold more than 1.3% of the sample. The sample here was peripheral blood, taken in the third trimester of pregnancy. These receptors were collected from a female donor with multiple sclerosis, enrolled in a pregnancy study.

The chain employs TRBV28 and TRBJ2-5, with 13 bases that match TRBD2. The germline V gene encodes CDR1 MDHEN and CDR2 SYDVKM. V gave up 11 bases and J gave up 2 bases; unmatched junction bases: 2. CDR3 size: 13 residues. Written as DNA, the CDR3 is TGTGCCTCGGGACTAGCGGGGCAAGAGACCCAGTACTTC. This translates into CASGLAGQETQYF.

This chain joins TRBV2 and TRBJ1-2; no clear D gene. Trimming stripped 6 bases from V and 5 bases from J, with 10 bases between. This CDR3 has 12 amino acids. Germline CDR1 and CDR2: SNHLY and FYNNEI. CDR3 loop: CASRVTLYGYTF. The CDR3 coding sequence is TGTGCCAGCAGAGTGACTCTTTATGGCTACACCTTC.

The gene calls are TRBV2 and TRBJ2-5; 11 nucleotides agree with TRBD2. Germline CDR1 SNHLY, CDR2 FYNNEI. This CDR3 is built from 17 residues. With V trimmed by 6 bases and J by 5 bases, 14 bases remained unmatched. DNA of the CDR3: TGTGCCAGCAGGGATAACGAACTAGCGGGGGCAGGGGAGACCCAGTACTTC. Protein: CASRDNELAGAGETQYF.

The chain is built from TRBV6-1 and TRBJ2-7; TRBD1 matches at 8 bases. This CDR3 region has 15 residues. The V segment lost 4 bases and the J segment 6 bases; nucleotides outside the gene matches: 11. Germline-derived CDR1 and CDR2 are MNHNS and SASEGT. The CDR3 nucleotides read TGTGCCAGCAGTGTTGTGGCAGGGGGCTATTCCGAGCAGTACTTC. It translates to CASSVVAGGYSEQYF.

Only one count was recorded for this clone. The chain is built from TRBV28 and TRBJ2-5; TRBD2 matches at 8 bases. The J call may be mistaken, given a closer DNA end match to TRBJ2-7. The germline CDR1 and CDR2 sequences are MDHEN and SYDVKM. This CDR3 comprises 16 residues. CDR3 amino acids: CASSSPTAGDGDEQYF. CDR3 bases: TGTGCCAGCAGTTCCCCCACAGCGGGGGACGGGGACGAGCAGTACTTC.

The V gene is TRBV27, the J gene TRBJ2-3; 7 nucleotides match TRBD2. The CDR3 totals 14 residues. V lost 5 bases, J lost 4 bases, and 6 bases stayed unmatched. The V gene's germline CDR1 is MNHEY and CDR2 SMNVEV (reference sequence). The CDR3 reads CASSLRGVSDTQYF. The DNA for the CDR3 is TGTGCCAGCAGTCTCCGGGGGGTGTCAGATACGCAGTATTTT.

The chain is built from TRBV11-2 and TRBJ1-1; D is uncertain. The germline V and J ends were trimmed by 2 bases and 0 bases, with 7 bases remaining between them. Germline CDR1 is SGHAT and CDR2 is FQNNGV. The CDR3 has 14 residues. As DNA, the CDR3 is TGTGCCAGCAGCTTACAGGTTATGAACACTGAAGCTTTCTTT. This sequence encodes CASSLQVMNTEAFF. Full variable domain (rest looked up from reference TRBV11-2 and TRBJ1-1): EAGVAQSPRYKIIEKRQSVAFWCNPISGHATLYWYQQILGQGPKLLIQFQNNGVVDDSQLPKDRFSAERLKGVDSTLKIQPAKLEDSAVYLCASSLQVMNTEAFFGQGTRLTVV.

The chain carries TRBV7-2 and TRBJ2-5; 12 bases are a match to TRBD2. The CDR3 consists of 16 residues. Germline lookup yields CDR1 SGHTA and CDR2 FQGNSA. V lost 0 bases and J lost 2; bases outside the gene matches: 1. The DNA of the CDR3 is TGTGCCAGCAGCTTAGCCGGGACTAGCGGGCAAGAGACCCAGTACTTC. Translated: CASSLAGTSGQETQYF.

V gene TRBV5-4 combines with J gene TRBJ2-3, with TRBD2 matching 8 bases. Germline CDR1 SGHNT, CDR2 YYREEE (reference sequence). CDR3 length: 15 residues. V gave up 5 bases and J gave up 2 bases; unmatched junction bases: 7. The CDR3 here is CASSQTGGPTDTQYF. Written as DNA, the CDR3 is TGTGCCAGCAGTCAAACGGGGGGGCCCACAGATACGCAGTATTTT.

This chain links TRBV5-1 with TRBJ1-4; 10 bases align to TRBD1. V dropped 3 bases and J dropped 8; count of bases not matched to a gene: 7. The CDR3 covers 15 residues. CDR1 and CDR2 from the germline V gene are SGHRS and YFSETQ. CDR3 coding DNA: TGCGCCAGCAGCTCCATCGGGACAGGGGAAGAAAAACTGTTTTTT. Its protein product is CASSSIGTGEEKLFF.

The CDR3 spells CASSEYPVNEQFF. As DNA, the CDR3 is TGCGCCAGCAGTGAGTACCCGGTTAATGAGCAGTTCTTC. V is TRBV10-2 and J is TRBJ2-1; no reliable D call. The ends were cut back, 1 base at V and 7 bases at J, with 8 bases in the middle. CDR1 is WSHSY, CDR2 SAAADI, per germline. This CDR3 contains 13 residues.

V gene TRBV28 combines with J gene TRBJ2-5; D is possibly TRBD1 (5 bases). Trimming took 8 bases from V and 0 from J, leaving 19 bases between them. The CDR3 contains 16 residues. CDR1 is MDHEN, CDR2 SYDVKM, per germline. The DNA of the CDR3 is TGTGCCAGCCCCCCAGGGTTTGGGGCGGACCAAGAGACCCAGTACTTC. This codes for CASPPGFGADQETQYF.

CDR3 protein: CASSLALGPNNEQFF. CDR3 nucleotide sequence: TGCGCCAGCAGCTTGGCCCTGGGGCCAAACAATGAGCAGTTCTTC. V is TRBV5-1 and J is TRBJ2-1, with a tentative D call TRBD1 (5 bases). V was cut by 0 bases and J by 5 bases, with 12 bases left in between. The CDR3 contains 15 residues. Germline V gene data show CDR1 as SGHRS and CDR2 as YFSETQ.

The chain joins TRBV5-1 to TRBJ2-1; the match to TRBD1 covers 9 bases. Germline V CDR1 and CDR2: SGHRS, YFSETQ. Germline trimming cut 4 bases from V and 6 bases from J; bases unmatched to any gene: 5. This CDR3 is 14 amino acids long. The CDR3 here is CASSRDRASNEQFF. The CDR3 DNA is TGCGCCAGCAGCCGGGACAGGGCCTCCAATGAGCAGTTCTTC.

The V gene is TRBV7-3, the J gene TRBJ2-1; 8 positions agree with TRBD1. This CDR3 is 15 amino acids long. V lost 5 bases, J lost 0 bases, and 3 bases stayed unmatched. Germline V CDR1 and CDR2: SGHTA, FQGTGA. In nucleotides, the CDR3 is TGTGCCAGCAGCCAGGGGGCAGCCTCCTACAATGAGCAGTTCTTC. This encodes CASSQGAASYNEQFF. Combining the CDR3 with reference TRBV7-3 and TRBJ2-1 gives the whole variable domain GAGVSQTPSNKVTEKGKYVELRCDPISGHTALYWYRQSLGQGPEFLIYFQGTGAADDSGLPNDRFFAVRPEGSVSTLKIQRTERGDSAVYLCASSQGAASYNEQFFGPGTRLTVL.

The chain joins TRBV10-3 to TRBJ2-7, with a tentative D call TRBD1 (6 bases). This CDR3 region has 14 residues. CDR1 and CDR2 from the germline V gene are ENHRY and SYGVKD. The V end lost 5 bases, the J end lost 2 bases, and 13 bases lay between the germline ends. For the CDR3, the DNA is TGTGCCATCAGTTGGGACAAATACACCTACGAGCAGTACTTC. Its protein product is CAISWDKYTYEQYF.

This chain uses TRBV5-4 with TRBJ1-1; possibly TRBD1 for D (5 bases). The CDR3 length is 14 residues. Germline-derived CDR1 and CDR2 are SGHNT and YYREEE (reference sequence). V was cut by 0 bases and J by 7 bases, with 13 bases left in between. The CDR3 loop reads CASSLVPNRLEAFF. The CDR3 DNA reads TGTGCCAGCAGCTTGGTACCGAACAGGCTTGAAGCTTTCTTT.

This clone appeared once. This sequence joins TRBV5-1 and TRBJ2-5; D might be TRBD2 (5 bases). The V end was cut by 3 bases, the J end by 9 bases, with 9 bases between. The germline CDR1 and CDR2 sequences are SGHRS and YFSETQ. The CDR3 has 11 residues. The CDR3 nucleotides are TGCGCCAGCAGCTCGCAGGAGGCCCAGTACTTC. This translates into CASSSQEAQYF.

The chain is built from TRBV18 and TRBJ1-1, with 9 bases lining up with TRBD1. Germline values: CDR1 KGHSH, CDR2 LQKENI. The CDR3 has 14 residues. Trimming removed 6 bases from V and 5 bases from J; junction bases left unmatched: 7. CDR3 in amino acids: CASSQSTGGTEAFF. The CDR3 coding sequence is TGTGCCAGCTCGCAATCGACAGGGGGAACTGAAGCTTTCTTT.

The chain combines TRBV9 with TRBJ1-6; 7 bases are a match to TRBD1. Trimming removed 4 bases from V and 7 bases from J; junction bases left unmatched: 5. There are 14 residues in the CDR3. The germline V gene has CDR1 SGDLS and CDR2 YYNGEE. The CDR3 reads CASSRGQLNSPLHF. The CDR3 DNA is TGTGCCAGCAGCAGGGGACAGCTCAATTCACCCCTCCACTTT.

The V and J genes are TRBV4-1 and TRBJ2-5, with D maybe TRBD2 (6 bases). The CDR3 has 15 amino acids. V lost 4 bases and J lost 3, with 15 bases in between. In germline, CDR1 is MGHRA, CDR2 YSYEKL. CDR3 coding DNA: TGCGCCAGCAGCCGTAACCCGTGGGAGGAAGAGACCCAGTACTTC. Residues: CASSRNPWEEETQYF.

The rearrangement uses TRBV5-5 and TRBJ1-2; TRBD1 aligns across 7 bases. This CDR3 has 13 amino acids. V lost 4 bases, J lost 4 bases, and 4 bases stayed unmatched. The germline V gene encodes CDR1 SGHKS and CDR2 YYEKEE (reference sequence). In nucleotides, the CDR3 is TGTGCCAGCAGCCGACAGGGACCCTATGGCTACACCTTC. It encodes CASSRQGPYGYTF.

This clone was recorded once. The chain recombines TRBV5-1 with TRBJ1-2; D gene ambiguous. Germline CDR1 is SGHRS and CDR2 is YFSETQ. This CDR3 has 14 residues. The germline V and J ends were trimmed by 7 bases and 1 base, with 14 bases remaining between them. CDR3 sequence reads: CASGTDFRNYGYTF. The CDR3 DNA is TGCGCCAGCGGAACGGACTTTCGTAACTATGGCTACACCTTC.

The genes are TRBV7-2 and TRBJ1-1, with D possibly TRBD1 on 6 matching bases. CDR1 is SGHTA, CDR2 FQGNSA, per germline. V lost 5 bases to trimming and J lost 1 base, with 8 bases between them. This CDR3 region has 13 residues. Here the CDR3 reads CASSVDRNTEAFF. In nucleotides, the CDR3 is TGTGCCAGCAGCGTGGACAGGAACACTGAAGCTTTCTTT.

CDR3 coding DNA: TGTGCCGGCTATTCCGGGGACACAGGGGAGCAGTACTTC. Translating gives CAGYSGDTGEQYF. The chain employs TRBV2 and TRBJ2-7; TRBD1 is a possible D gene (6 bases). From germline, CDR1 is SNHLY and CDR2 FYNNEI. The CDR3 sequence is 13 residues long. The germline V and J ends were trimmed by 11 bases and 7 bases, with 21 bases remaining between them.

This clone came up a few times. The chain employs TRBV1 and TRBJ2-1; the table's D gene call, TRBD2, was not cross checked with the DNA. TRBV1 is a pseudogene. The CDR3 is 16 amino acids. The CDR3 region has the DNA TGCACCAGCAGCCAAGATATAGGCGGGGATTACAATGAGCAGTTCTTC. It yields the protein CTSSQDIGGDYNEQFF.

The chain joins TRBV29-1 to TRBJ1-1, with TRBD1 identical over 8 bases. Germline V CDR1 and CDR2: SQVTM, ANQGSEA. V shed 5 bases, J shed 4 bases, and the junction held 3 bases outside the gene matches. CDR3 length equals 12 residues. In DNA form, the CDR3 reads TGCAGCGTTTCAGGGGGCGGCACTGAAGCTTTCTTT. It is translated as CSVSGGGTEAFF.

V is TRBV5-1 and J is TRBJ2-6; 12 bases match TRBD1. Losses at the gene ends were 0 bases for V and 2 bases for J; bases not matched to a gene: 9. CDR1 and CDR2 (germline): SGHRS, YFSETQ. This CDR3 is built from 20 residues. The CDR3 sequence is CASSLAGTGGVWPGANVLTF. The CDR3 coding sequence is TGCGCCAGCAGCTTGGCGGGGACAGGGGGCGTGTGGCCTGGGGCCAACGTCCTGACTTTC.

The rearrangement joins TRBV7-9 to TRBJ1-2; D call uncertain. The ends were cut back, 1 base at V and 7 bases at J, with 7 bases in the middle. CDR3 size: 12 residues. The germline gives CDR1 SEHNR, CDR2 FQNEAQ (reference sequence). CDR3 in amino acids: CASSLVSSGYTF. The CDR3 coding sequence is TGTGCCAGCAGCTTAGTTTCTTCTGGCTACACCTTC.